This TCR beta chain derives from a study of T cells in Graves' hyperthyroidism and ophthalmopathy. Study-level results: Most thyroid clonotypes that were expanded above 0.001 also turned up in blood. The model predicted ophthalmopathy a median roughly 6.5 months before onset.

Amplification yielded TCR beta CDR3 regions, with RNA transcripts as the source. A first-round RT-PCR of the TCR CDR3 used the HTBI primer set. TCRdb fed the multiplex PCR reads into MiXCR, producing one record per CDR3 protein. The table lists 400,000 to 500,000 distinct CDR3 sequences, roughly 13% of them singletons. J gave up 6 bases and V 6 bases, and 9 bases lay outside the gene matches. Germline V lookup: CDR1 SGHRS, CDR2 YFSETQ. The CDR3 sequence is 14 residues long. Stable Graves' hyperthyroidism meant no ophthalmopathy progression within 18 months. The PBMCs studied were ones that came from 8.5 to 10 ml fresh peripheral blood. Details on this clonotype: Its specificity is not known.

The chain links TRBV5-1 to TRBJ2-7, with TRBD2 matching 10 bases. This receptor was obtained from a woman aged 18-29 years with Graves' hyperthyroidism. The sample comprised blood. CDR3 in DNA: TGCGCCAGCAATGGAGCGGGAGGGCCGGCCGAGCAGTACTTC. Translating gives CASNGAGGPAEQYF.